The 18 T cell receptor beta chains given below trace back to one sample, sequenced in a study of T cell responses to AZD1222 COVID-19 vaccine. Sequencing was performed with immunoSEQ multiplex PCR; in TCRdb, only in-frame clones are kept and a portion is missing. The data hold approximately 170,000 clones, with around 90% observed a single time. Sample: peripheral blood, taken 28 days after the second AZD1222 dose. The receptor source for this set is an adult who received the AZD1222 COVID-19 vaccine.

This chain joins TRBV6-5 and TRBJ1-4; D call uncertain. This CDR3 has 15 amino acids. Trimming removed 0 bases from V and 7 bases from J, with 12 bases in between. CDR1 is MNHEY and CDR2 is SVGAGI in the germline V gene. The CDR3 is CASSYSDSVGEKLFF. DNA for the CDR3: TGTGCCAGCAGTTACTCTGACTCGGTAGGTGAAAAACTGTTTTTT.

The chain uses TRBV7-9 and TRBJ1-1, with D perhaps TRBD1 (5 bases). V was shortened by 5 bases and J by 8 bases, with 15 bases between the two germline ends. The CDR3 contains 13 residues. In germline, CDR1 is SEHNR, CDR2 FQNEAQ (reference sequence). The CDR3 DNA reads as TGTGCCAGCAGCCCTTCGACAGCCTTCGAAGCTTTCTTT. Translating it yields CASSPSTAFEAFF.

V usage is TRBV7-2 and J usage is TRBJ2-2; 11 bases are a match to TRBD2. Germline loops: CDR1 SGHTA, CDR2 FQGNSA. V dropped 5 bases and J dropped 7; count of bases not matched to a gene: 9. The CDR3 contains 16 residues. As DNA, the CDR3 is TGTGCCAGCAGCCCGTCCACTAGCGGGGGTTTCGGGGAGCTGTTTTTT. This codes for CASSPSTSGGFGELFF.

V usage is TRBV29-1 and J usage is TRBJ2-2; D remains ambiguous. The CDR3 is made up of 14 amino acids. Germline V lookup: CDR1 SQVTM, CDR2 ANQGSEA. Trimming removed 4 bases from V and 0 bases from J, with 9 bases in between. CDR3 region: CSVVGKANTGELFF. The CDR3 bases are TGCAGCGTTGTGGGGAAAGCGAACACCGGGGAGCTGTTTTTT.

DNA of the CDR3: TGCGCCAGCACGGCAGCTTACAATGAGCAGTTCTTC. It specifies CASTAAYNEQFF. This sequence joins TRBV5-1 and TRBJ2-1; D gene unclear. The CDR3 consists of 12 residues. The germline V gene has CDR1 SGHRS and CDR2 YFSETQ. Trimming removed 6 bases from V and 4 bases from J, with 8 bases in between.

This chain links TRBV6-5 with TRBJ1-1; 8 bases are shared with TRBD1. The CDR3 contains 11 residues. Germline-derived CDR1 and CDR2 are MNHEY and SVGAGI. V lost 6 bases to trimming and J lost 8 bases; unmatched junction nucleotides: 2. CDR3 loop: CASRTGAEAFF. The CDR3 nucleotides read TGTGCCAGCAGGACAGGGGCCGAAGCTTTCTTT.

The rearrangement links TRBV18 to TRBJ2-5; D may be TRBD2 (5 bases). Germline V CDR1 and CDR2: KGHSH, LQKENI. Trimming removed 6 bases at V and 4 bases at J, with 9 bases between. This CDR3 region has 12 residues. The CDR3 DNA reads TGTGCCAGCTCCAGCCGGGGAGAGACCCAGTACTTC. The encoded protein is CASSSRGETQYF.

The chain carries TRBV18 and TRBJ1-5, with 7 bases that match TRBD1. V dropped 6 bases and J dropped 7; count of bases not matched to a gene: 6. The CDR3 is 13 amino acids. Germline loops: CDR1 KGHSH, CDR2 LQKENI. In nucleotides, the CDR3 is TGTGCCAGCTCTACCGACAGGGAACAGCCCCAGCATTTT. It codes for CASSTDREQPQHF.

The chain recombines TRBV11-2 with TRBJ1-1; no reliable D call. Germline lookup yields CDR1 SGHAT and CDR2 FQNNGV. The V end was cut by 6 bases, the J end by 5 bases, with 16 bases between. The length of the CDR3 is 14 residues. The CDR3 region has the DNA TGTGCCAGCAGACAAGCGAAAAGGAGGACTGAAGCTTTCTTT. Its protein is CASRQAKRRTEAFF.

The chain uses TRBV5-1 and TRBJ2-7, with TRBD1 matching 9 bases. The V gene end was trimmed by 4 bases and the J gene end by 7 bases; junction bases not matched to a gene: 9. The CDR3 is made up of 14 amino acids. Germline V gene sequence: CDR1 SGHRS, CDR2 YFSETQ. The CDR3 nucleotides read TGCGCCAGCAGCACGGCGGGACAGGGTGGAGAGCAGTACTTC. Its translation is CASSTAGQGGEQYF. Drawing the rest from reference TRBV5-1 and TRBJ2-7, the complete variable domain is KAGVTQTPRYLIKTRGQQVTLSCSPISGHRSVSWYQQTPGQGLQFLFEYFSETQRNKGNFPGRFSGRQFSNSRSEMNVSTLELGDSALYLCASSTAGQGGEQYFGPGTRLTVT.

The chain employs TRBV5-1 and TRBJ1-1; 9 bases map to TRBD1. Trimming cost V 4 bases and J 8 bases; bases outside gene matches: 12. The CDR3 consists of 15 residues. Germline V gene data show CDR1 as SGHRS and CDR2 as YFSETQ. CDR3 amino acids: CASSPLTGGAKEAFF. In DNA form, the CDR3 reads TGCGCCAGCAGCCCGCTGACAGGGGGGGCTAAAGAAGCTTTCTTT.

This chain uses TRBV6-2 or TRBV6-3 with TRBJ2-2; TRBD1 aligns across 7 bases. The germline V gene has CDR1 MNHEY and CDR2 SVGEGT. CDR3 length: 18 residues. Unmatched junction bases numbered 13, after V lost 0 bases and J lost 6 bases. DNA for the CDR3: TGTGCCAGCAGTTACTCGAAGCTTTTGACAGGGCGGGCCGGGGAGCTGTTTTTT. Translated: CASSYSKLLTGRAGELFF.

This chain links TRBV4-2 with TRBJ1-5; D uncertain. The germline CDR1 and CDR2 sequences are LGHNA and YNFKEQ. The CDR3 length is 16 residues. V lost 3 bases, J lost 4 bases, and 16 bases lay in between. CDR3 sequence reads: CASSQGLPPRNQPQHF. The CDR3 region has the DNA TGTGCCAGCAGCCAGGGTCTTCCACCTAGAAATCAGCCCCAGCATTTT.

Of note for this clone: The junction shows a germline mismatch at one end, possibly a read error. The CDR3 loop is CASSLVRGNAGELFF. The CDR3 nucleotides read TGTGCCAGCAGCTTAGTCAGGGGGAACGCCGGGGAGCTGTTTTTT. The chain combines TRBV7-2 with TRBJ2-2; 7 bases agree with TRBD1. Germline-derived CDR1 and CDR2 are SGHTA and FQGNSA. CDR3 length equals 15 residues. The variable domain in full, completed from reference TRBV7-2 and TRBJ2-2, reads GAGVSQSPSNKVTEKGKDVELRCDPISGHTALYWYRQSLGQGLEFLIYFQGNSAPDKSGLPSDRFSAERTGGSVSTLTIQRTQQEDSAVYLCASSLVRGNAGELFFGEGSRLTVL.

The rearrangement links TRBV7-8 to TRBJ1-1; D perhaps matches TRBD1 (5 bases). Per the germline V gene, CDR1 is SGHVS and CDR2 is FQNEAQ. V lost 4 bases, J lost 10 bases, and 22 bases lay in between. This CDR3 contains 15 residues. CDR3 nucleotide sequence: TGTGCCAGCAGCTCGGGGGTGAGAAGGACAATCGGAGCTTTCTTT. It is translated as CASSSGVRRTIGAFF.

The chain employs TRBV6-5 and TRBJ1-1, with no clear D. The germline gives CDR1 MNHEY, CDR2 SVGAGI. The CDR3 is made up of 12 amino acids. The V and J ends lost 6 bases and 1 base respectively, with 6 bases between them. The CDR3 sequence is CASSPSNTEAFF. The DNA for the CDR3 is TGTGCCAGCAGCCCGTCGAACACTGAAGCTTTCTTT.

J is TRBJ1-6 and V is TRBV5-8; no clear D. Germline loops: CDR1 SGHTS, CDR2 YDEGEE. The ends were cut back, 0 bases at V and 9 bases at J, with 7 bases in the middle. CDR3 length equals 13 residues. Here the CDR3 DNA reads TGTGCCAGCAGCTTGGCCCGGGGTTCACCCCTCCACTTT. Translated, it gives CASSLARGSPLHF. Filled out from reference TRBV5-8 and TRBJ1-6, the complete variable domain reads EAGVTQSPTHLIKTRGQQATLRCSPISGHTSVYWYQQALGLGLQFLLWYDEGEERNRGNFPPRFSGRQFPNYSSELNVNALELEDSALYLCASSLARGSPLHFGNGTRLTVT.

The chain carries TRBV9 and TRBJ1-1, with D unclear. CDR1 and CDR2 from the germline V gene are SGDLS and YYNGEE. Trimming removed 3 bases at V and 5 bases at J, with 5 bases between. This CDR3 is 11 amino acids long. In DNA form, the CDR3 reads TGTGCCAGCAGCGGGGGTACTGAAGCTTTCTTT. Its translation is CASSGGTEAFF.